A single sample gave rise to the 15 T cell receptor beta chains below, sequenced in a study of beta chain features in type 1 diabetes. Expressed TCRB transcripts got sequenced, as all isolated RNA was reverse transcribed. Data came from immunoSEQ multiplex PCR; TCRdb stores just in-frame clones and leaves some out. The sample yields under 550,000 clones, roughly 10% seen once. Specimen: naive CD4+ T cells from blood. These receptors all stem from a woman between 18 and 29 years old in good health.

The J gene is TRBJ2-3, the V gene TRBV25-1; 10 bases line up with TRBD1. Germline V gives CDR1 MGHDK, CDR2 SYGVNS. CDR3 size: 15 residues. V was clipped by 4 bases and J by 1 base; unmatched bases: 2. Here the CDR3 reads CASSGDRGRTDTQYF. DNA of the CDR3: TGTGCCAGCAGTGGAGACAGGGGGCGCACAGATACGCAGTATTTT. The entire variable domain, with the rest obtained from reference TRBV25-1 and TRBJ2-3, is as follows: EADIYQTPRYLVIGTGKKITLECSQTMGHDKMYWYQQDPGMELHLIHYSYGVNSTEKGDLSSESTVSRIRTEHFPLTLESARPSHTSQYLCASSGDRGRTDTQYFGPGTRLTVL.

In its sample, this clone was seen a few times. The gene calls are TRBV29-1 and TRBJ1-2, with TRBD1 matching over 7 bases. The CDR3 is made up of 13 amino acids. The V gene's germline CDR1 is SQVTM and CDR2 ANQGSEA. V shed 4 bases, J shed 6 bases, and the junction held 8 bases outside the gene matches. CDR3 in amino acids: CSVGTTGVNGYTF. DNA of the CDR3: TGCAGCGTTGGGACTACAGGGGTAAATGGCTACACCTTC.

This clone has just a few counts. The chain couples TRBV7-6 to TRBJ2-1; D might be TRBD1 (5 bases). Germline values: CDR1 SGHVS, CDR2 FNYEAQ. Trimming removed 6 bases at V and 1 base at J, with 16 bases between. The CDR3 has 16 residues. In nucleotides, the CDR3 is TGTGCCAGCAGACAAAGGGTCCCAGGGTCCTACAATGAGCAGTTCTTC. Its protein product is CASRQRVPGSYNEQFF.

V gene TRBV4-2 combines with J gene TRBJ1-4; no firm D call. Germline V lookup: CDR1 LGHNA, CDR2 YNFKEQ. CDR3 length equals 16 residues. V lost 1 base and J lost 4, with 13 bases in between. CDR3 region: CASSQGKQALNEKLFF. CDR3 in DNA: TGTGCCAGCAGCCAAGGAAAGCAGGCTCTTAATGAAAAACTGTTTTTT.

CDR3 bases: TGCAGCGTTGAAGGATGGACTAGCGGCTCCTACAATGAGCAGTTCTTC. It codes for CSVEGWTSGSYNEQFF. The V call is TRBV29-1, the J call TRBJ2-1; 10 bases match TRBD2. The junction had 3 bases not matched to a gene; V was cut back by 1 base and J by 0 bases. Germline V gene lookup returns CDR1 SQVTM and CDR2 ANQGSEA. The CDR3 consists of 16 residues.

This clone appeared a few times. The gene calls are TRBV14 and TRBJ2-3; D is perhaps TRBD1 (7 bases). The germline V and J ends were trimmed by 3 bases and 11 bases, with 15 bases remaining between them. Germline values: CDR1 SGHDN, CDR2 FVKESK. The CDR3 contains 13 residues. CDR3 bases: TGTGCCAGCAGCCATTCAGGGGGGACGGGGCAGTATTTT. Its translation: CASSHSGGTGQYF.

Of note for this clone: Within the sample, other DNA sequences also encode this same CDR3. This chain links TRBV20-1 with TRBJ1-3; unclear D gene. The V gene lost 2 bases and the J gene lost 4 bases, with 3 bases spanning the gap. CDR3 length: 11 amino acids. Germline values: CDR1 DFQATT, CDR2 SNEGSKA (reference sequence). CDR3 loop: CSARIGNTIYF. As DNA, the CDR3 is TGCAGTGCTAGAATCGGAAACACCATATATTTT.

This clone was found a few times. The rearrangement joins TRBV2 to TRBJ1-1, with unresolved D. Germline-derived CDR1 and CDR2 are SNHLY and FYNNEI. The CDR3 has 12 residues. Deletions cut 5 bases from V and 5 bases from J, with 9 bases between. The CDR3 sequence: CASSRSQTEAFF. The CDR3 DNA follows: TGTGCCAGCAGTCGATCACAGACTGAAGCTTTCTTT.

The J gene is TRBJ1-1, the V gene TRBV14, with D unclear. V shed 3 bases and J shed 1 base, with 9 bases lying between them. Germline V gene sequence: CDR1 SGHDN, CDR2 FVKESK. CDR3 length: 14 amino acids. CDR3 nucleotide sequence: TGTGCCAGCAGCCATAGAAGCCAGAACACTGAAGCTTTCTTT. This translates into CASSHRSQNTEAFF.

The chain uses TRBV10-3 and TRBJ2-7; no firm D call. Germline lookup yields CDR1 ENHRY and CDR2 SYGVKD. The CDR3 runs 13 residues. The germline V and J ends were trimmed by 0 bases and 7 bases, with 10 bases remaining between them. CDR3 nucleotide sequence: TGTGCCATCAGTGAGTCCGGCAGCAGAGAGCAGTACGTC. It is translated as CAISESGSREQYV.

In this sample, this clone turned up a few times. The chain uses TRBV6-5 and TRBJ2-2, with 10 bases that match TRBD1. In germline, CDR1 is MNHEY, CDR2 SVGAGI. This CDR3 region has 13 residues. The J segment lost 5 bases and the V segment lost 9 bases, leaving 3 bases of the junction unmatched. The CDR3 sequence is CASRDRGTGELFF. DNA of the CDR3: TGTGCCAGTAGGGACAGGGGAACCGGGGAGCTGTTTTTT.

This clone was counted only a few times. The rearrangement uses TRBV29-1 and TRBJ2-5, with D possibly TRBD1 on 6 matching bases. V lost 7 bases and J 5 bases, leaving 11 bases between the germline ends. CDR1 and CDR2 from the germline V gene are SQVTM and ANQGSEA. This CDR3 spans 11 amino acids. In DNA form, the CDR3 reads TGCAGCGGTGGGGGCTGGGAGACCCAGTACTTC. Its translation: CSGGGWETQYF.

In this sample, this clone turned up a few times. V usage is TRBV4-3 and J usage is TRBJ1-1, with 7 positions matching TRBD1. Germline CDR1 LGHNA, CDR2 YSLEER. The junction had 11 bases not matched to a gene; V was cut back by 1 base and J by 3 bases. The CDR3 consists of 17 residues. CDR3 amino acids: CASSQGPGDRVDTEAFF. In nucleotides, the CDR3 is TGCGCCAGCAGCCAAGGCCCGGGAGACAGGGTGGACACTGAAGCTTTCTTT.

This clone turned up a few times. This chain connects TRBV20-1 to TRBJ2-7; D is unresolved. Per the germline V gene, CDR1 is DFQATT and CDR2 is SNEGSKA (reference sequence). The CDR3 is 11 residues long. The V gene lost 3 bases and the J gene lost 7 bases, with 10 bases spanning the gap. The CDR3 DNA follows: TGCAGTGCTAGCGGAGCGAGTGAGCAGTACTTC. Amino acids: CSASGASEQYF.

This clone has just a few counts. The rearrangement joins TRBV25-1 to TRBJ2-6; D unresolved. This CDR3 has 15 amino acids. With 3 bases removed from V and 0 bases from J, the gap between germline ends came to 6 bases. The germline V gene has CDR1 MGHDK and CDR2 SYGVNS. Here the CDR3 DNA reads TGTGCCAGCAGTGACAGTACCTCTGGGGCCAACGTCCTGACTTTC. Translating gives CASSDSTSGANVLTF.